This T cell receptor beta chain derives from a study of blood T cell repertoires in COVID-19 (dated by TCRdb to about 2020). As for the study more broadly: The collaborator samples originated in the United States, Italy and Spain and spanned the acute and convalescent phases of COVID-19. The material from the prospective study consisted of cDNA or gDNA derived from T cells, B-cell-depleted T cells, or PBMCs. The dataset comprised deeply sampled blood TCRbeta repertoires from subjects exposed to, actively infected with, or recovered from COVID-19. A freely available public database, intended as a resource for researchers studying the immune response to SARS-CoV-2, is where the repertoires were released. Samples were obtained from the ongoing ImmuneRACE study (first 160 participants) and from 950 to 1,500 subjects provided by 6 global collaborators. Sample metadata almost always included a de-identified subject ID, COVID-19 status, age in years and sex. Where available, HLA class I and class II types were obtained from metadata supplied by the sample provider rather than from assay-based typing.

This clone was observed a few times. There is no known antigen for this receptor. The sample holds no much larger clone one base away, and base qualities are not on file. Another Seattle source contributed samples from volunteer blood donors who had recovered from COVID-19. Whole blood was collected in K2EDTA tubes by collaborating institutions according to the institutions' own protocols. For TCRbeta analysis, collaborators shipped samples as frozen whole blood, isolated PBMCs, or DNA extracted from either of those sample types. The study at large found these results: Clinical and demographic metadata were provided uncurated, with the amount varying by source and participant.

There are 13 amino acids in the CDR3, from cysteine to phenylalanine inclusive. Kept here is only the CDR3 DNA, which spans 39 bases and is read in frame from base 1. V loses 6 bases of germline sequence and J loses 3 bases, and the interval between the two ends is 11 bases. The germline V gene sets CDR1 to MNHEY and CDR2 to SVGEGT. TCRbeta CDR3 regions were amplified from genomic DNA using the immunoSEQ Assay, a bias-controlled multiplex PCR. Regarding the original processing steps: The number of nucleated cells in each sample was estimated by amplification of reference gene primers within the assay. To quantify the absolute abundance of each unique TCRbeta CDR3 rearrangement, sequence reads were collapsed and filtered. For each sample, productive Simpson clonality was calculated as the square root of Simpson's diversity index across productive rearrangements. The table comes from immuneACCESS by way of TCRdb, which keeps in-frame sequences with V and J called. Part of the clones is missing from these tables; in studies checked, under half for an unresolved V gene and the rest for unknown reasons. The DNA was the basis for D and trimming; V, J and clone size are from that table. The sample table shows around 150,000 clones, and more than 75% are seen once. In total, the top ten clones hold 9.5% to 12% of the sample.

Sequenced sample: peripheral blood. The rearranged segments are TRBV6-2 or TRBV6-3 and TRBJ1-2; the D gene is perhaps TRBD1, from 6 matching bases. This receptor was obtained from a man in his sixties who had recovered from COVID-19. In nucleotides, the sequence is TGTGCCAGCAGCTCAACAGGGTACTATGGCTACACCTTC. It translates to CASSSTGYYGYTF.